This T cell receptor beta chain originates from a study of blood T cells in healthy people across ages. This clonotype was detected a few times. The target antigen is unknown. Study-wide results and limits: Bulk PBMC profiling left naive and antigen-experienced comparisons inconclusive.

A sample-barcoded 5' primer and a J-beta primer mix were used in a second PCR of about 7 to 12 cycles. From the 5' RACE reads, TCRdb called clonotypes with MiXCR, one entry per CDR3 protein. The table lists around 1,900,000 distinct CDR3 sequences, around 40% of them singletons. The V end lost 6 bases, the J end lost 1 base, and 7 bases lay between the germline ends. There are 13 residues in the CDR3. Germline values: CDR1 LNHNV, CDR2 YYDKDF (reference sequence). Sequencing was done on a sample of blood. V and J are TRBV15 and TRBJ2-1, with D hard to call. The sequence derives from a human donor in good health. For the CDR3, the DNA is TGTGCCACCAGTGTCCTTTCCTACAATGAGCAGTTCTTC. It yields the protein CATSVLSYNEQFF. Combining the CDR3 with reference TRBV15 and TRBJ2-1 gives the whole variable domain DAMVIQNPRYQVTQFGKPVTLSCSQTLNHNVMYWYQQKSSQAPKLLFHYYDKDFNNEADTPDNFQSRRPNTSFCFLDIRSPGLGDTAMYLCATSVLSYNEQFFGPGTRLTVL.